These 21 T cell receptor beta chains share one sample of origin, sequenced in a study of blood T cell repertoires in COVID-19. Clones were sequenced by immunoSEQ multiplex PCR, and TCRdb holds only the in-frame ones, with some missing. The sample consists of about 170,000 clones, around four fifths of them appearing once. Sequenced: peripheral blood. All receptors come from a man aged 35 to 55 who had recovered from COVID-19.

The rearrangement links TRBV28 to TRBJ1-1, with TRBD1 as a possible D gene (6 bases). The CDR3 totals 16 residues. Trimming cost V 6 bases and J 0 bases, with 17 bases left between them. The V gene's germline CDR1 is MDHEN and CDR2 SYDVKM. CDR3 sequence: CASSADQGHLNTEAFF. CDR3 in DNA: TGTGCCAGCAGCGCAGACCAGGGACATTTGAACACTGAAGCTTTCTTT.

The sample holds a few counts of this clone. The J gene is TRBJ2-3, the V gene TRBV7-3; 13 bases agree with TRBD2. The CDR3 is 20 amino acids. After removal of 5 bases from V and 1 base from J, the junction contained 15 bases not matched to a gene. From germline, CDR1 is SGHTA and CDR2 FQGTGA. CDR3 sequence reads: CASSPQIGTSGATRTDTQYF. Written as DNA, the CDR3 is TGTGCCAGCAGCCCACAAATTGGGACTAGCGGGGCGACTCGCACAGATACGCAGTATTTT.

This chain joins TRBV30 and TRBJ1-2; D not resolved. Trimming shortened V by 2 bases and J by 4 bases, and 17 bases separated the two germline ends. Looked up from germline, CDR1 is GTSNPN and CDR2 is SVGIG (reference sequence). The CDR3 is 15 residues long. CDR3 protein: CAWSRKDGGFYGYTF. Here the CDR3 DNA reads TGTGCCTGGAGTCGTAAAGACGGCGGTTTCTATGGCTACACCTTC.

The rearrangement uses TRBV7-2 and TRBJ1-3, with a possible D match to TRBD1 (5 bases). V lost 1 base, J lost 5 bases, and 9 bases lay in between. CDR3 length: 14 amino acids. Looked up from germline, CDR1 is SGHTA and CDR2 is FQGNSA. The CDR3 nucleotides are TGTGCCAGCAGCTTAGGGCAGGGTAGAAACACCATATATTTT. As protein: CASSLGQGRNTIYF.

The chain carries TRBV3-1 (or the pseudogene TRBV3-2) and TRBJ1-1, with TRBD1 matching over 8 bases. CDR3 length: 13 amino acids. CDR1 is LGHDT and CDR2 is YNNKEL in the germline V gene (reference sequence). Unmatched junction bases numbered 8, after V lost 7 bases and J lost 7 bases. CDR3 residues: CASTTGTGLEAFF. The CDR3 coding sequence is TGTGCCAGCACTACCGGGACAGGACTTGAAGCTTTCTTT.

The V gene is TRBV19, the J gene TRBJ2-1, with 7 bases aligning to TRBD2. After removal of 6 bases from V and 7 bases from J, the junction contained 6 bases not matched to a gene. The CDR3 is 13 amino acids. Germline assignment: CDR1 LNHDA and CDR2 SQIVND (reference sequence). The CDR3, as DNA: TGTGCCAGTAGGCCAGCGGGACGGAATGAGCAGTTCTTC. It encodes CASRPAGRNEQFF.

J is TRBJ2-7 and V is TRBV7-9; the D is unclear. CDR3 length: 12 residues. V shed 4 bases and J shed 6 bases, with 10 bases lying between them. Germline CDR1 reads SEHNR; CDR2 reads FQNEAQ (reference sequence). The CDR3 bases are TGTGCCAGCAGCTCCCACACCCTCGAGCAGTACTTC. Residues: CASSSHTLEQYF. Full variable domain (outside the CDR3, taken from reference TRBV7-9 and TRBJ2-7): DTGVSQNPRHKITKRGQNVTFRCDPISEHNRLYWYRQTLGQGPEFLTYFQNEAQLEKSRLLSDRFSAERPKGSFSTLEIQRTEQGDSAMYLCASSSHTLEQYFGPGTRLTVT.

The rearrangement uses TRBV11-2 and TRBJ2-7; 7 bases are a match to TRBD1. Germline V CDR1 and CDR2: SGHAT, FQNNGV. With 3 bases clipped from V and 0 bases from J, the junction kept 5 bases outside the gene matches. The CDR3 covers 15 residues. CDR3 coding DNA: TGTGCCAGCAGCTTTCAGGGGGTCCTCTCCTACGAGCAGTACTTC. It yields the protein CASSFQGVLSYEQYF. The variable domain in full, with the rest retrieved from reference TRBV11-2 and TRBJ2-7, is EAGVAQSPRYKIIEKRQSVAFWCNPISGHATLYWYQQILGQGPKLLIQFQNNGVVDDSQLPKDRFSAERLKGVDSTLKIQPAKLEDSAVYLCASSFQGVLSYEQYFGPGTRLTVT.

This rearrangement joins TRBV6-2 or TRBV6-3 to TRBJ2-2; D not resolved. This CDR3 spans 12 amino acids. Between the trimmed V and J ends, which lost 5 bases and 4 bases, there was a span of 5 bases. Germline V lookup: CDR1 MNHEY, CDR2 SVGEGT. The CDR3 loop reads CASSELTGELFF. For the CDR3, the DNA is TGTGCCAGCAGTGAGCTCACCGGGGAGCTGTTTTTT.

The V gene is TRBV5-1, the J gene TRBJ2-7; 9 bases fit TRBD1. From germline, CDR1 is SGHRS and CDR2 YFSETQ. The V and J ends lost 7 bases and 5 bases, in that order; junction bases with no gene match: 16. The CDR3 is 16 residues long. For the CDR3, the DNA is TGCGCCAGCTTACCTACTACGGGACAGGGTTACGACGAGCAGTACTTC. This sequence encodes CASLPTTGQGYDEQYF.

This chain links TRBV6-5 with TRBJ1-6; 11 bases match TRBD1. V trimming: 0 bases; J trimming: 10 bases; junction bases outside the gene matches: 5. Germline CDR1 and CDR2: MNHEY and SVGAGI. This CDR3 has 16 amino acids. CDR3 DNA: TGTGCCAGCAGTTACTCGTCGGACAGGGGGCTATCACCCCTCCACTTT. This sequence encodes CASSYSSDRGLSPLHF.

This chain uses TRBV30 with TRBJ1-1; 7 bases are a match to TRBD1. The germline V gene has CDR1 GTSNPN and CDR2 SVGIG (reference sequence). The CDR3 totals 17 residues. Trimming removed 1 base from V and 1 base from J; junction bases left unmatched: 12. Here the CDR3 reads CAWSDGRGRGANTEAFF. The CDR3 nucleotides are TGTGCCTGGAGTGATGGTAGGGGGCGGGGGGCGAACACTGAAGCTTTCTTT. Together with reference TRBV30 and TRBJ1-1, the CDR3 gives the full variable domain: SQTIHQWPATLVQPVGSPLSLECTVEGTSNPNLYWYRQAAGRGLQLLFYSVGIGQISSEVPQNLSASRPQDRQFILSSKKLLLSDSGFYLCAWSDGRGRGANTEAFFGQGTRLTVV.

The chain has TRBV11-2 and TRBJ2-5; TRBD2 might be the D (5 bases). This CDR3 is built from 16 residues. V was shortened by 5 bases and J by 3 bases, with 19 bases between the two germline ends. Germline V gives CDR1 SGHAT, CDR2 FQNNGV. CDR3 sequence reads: CASSRTPGTYKETQYF. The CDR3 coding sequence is TGTGCCAGCAGCCGGACCCCGGGAACGTATAAAGAGACCCAGTACTTC.

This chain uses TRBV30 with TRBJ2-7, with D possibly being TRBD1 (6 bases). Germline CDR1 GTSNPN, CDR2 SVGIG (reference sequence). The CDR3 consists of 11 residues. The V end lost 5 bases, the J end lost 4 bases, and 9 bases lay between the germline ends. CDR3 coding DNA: TGTGCCTGGGCGACAGGTTACGAGCAGTACTTC. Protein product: CAWATGYEQYF.

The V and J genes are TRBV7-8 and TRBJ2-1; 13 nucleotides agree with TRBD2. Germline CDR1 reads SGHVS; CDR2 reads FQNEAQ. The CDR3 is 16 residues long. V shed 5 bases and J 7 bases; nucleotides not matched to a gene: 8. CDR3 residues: CASSRPGTSGINEQFF. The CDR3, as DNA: TGTGCCAGCAGCCGCCCCGGGACTAGCGGGATAAATGAGCAGTTCTTC.

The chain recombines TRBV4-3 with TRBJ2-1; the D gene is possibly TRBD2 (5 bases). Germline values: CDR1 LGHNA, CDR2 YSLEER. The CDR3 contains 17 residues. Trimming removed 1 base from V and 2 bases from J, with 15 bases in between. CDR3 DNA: TGCGCCAGCAGCCAAGCGGCCCAGAGGGAAGCCTACAATGAGCAGTTCTTC. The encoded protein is CASSQAAQREAYNEQFF.

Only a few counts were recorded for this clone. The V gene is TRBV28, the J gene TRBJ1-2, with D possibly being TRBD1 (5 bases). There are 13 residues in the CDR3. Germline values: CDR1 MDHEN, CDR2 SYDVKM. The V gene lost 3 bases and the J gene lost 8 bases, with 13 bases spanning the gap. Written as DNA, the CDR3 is TGTGCCAGCAGTTTCGGTTCAGGGTCCGGCTACACCTTC. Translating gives CASSFGSGSGYTF.

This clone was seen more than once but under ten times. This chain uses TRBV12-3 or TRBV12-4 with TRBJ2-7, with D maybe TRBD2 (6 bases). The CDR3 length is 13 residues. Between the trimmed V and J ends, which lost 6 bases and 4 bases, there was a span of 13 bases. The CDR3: CASSLGGIYEQYF. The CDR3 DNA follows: TGTGCCAGCAGCTTGGGGGGTATTTACGAGCAGTACTTC.

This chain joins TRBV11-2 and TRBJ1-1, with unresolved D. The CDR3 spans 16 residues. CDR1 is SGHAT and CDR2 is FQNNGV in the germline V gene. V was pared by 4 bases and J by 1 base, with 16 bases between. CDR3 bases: TGTGCCAGCAGCTCCGACCAACAGAGATCGAACACTGAAGCTTTCTTT. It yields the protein CASSSDQQRSNTEAFF.

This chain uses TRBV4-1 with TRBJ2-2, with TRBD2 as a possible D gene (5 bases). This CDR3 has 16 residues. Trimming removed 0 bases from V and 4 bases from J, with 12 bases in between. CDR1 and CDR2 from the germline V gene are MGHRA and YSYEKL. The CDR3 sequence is CASSQEIAGRTGELFF. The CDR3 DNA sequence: TGCGCCAGCAGCCAAGAGATCGCGGGTCGCACCGGGGAGCTGTTTTTT.

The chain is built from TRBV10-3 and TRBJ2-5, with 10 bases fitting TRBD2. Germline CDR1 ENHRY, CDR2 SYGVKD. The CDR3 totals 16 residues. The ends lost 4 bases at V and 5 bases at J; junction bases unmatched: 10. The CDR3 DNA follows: TGTGCCATCAGTGGGAGGAGCGGGAGGGCCCCGGAGACCCAGTACTTC. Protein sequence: CAISGRSGRAPETQYF.